This T cell receptor beta chain was captured in a study of shared clonotypes between healthy human individuals. CDR1 MNHEY and CDR2 SVGAGI come from the germline V gene. The CDR3 consists of 14 residues. V was cut by 0 bases and J by 3 bases, with 7 bases left in between. To note about this clone: As yet, its antigen is unknown.

Donors were healthy HIV-negative adults without recent acute infections or vaccinations. Assay used: immunoSEQ multiplex PCR; TCRdb lists only in-frame clones, some missing. The table has about 2.4 million clones, 90% to 95% seen once. The study's findings and limits: It was expected that sequencing depth would affect clonotype sharing among donors. Sorted-subset sequencing, rarefaction showed, was incomplete despite large depth.

The J gene is TRBJ2-3, the V gene TRBV6-5; no reliable D call. What was sequenced was naive CD4+ T cells from PBMCs. Subset specified: CD45RA+ positively selected. This sequence originates from a man younger than 35 in good health. Some clones in this sample may be carry-over from other donors' samples. Here the CDR3 reads CASSYSFGTDTQYF. The CDR3 coding sequence is TGTGCCAGCAGTTACTCGTTCGGTACAGATACGCAGTATTTT.